Described below is a single T cell receptor (beta chain) sequence and its context. Preparation of the TCRbeta library involved a method that used unique molecular identifiers. TCRdb analysed the PCR reads with MiXCR anew, one entry per CDR3 protein. The sample yields about a million distinct CDR3 sequences, about 26% seen once. This entry belongs to a study of T-cell reconstitution after alpha-beta-depleted transplantation in children. Trimming cost V 0 bases and J 4 bases, with 9 bases left between them. The germline V gene has CDR1 MNHEY and CDR2 SVGAGI. There are 15 residues in the CDR3. The origin of this receptor is a boy under two years old who had a stem cell transplant for SCID, so the T cells may come from the graft donor. The V and J genes are TRBV6-5 and TRBJ2-2, with D unclear. Sequencing was performed on PBMCs, mostly from graft donor cells, taken 360 days after TCRalphabeta/CD19-depleted stem cell transplant. The CDR3 is CASSYSIASTGELFF. In nucleotides, the CDR3 is TGTGCCAGCAGTTACTCGATTGCCAGCACCGGGGAGCTGTTTTTT.